The following is a TCR beta chain sequence with its context. Trimming took 7 bases from V and 2 from J; bases not matched to a gene: 10. CDR1 is SQVTM, CDR2 ANQGSEA, per germline. The CDR3 is made up of 15 amino acids. These data come from a study of CD8+ T cells in alopecia areata. RNA was extracted and reverse transcribed into cDNA as the sequencing template. Produced via immunoSEQ multiplex PCR; TCRdb's table is partial and in-frame only. The data show about 69,000 clones, approximately 58% seen once. The chain combines TRBV29-1 with TRBJ1-4, with 7 bases that match TRBD1. The sample consisted of CD8+ T cells sorted from blood, taken at week 0. This clonotype was obtained from a human donor with alopecia areata. The CDR3 reads CSAGVQGSTNEKLFF. The CDR3 nucleotides are TGCAGCGCTGGAGTACAGGGGAGCACTAATGAAAAACTGTTTTTT.